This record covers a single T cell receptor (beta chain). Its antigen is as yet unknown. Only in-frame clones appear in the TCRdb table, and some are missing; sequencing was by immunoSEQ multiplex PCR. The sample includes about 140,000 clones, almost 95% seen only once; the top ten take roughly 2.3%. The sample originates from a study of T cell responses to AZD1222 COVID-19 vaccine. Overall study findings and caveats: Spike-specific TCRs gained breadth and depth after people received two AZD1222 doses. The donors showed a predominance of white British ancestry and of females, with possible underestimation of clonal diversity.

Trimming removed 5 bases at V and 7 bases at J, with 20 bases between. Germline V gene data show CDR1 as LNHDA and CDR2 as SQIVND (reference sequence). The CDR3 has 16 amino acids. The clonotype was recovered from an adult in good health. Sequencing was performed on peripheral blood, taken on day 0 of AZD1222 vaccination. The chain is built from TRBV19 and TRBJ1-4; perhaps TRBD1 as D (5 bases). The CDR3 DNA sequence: TGTGCCAGTAGTGTTGGCTCCGGGACCGCTCTTGAAAAACTGTTTTTT. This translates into CASSVGSGTALEKLFF.